Listed below are T cell receptor beta chains from one sample, sequenced in a study of naive and memory T cell subsets. TCRdb recomputed calls from the UMI-ligation and nested PCR reads with MiXCR, one row per CDR3 protein. The sample holds 120,000 to 150,000 distinct CDR3 sequences; approximately 20% are singletons and the top ten take about 0.57%. Input material: naive CD8+ T cells from blood. These receptors all come from a human donor in good health. The CDR3 runs from the conserved cysteine through the conserved F or W. The D gene is left open where the match is weak. Where a row states a size, it is once, few, many or the class of an expanded clone; other rows omit it.

>.|TRBV27|TRBJ1-5|.
CASRAGGLNQPQHF
TGTGCCAGCAGAGCGGGGGGACTCAATCAGCCCCAGCATTTT
>.|TRBV10-3|TRBJ2-1|TRBD1
CAITPGTGFDEQFF
TGTGCCATCACCCCGGGGACAGGGTTCGATGAGCAGTTCTTC
>many|TRBV4-1|TRBJ2-5|.
CASSQDAEETQYF
TGCGCCAGCAGCCAAGATGCTGAAGAGACCCAGTACTTC
>few|TRBV6-5|TRBJ2-7|.
CASSYVASYEQYF
TGTGCCAGCAGTTACGTGGCCTCCTACGAGCAGTACTTC
>.|TRBV12-3/TRBV12-4|TRBJ1-4|.
CASSFVGPSVGEKLFF
TGTGCCAGCAGTTTCGTGGGCCCCTCAGTAGGCGAAAAACTGTTTTTT
>few|TRBV28|TRBJ2-1|TRBD2
CASSSGLAGSYNEQFF
TGTGCCAGCAGTTCGGGACTAGCGGGTTCCTACAATGAGCAGTTCTTC
>.|TRBV6-5|TRBJ1-1|.
CASRYNSYTEAFF
TGTGCCAGCAGGTACAATTCGTACACTGAAGCTTTCTTT
>.|TRBV4-1|TRBJ2-1|.
CASSQDPGKGDEQFF
TGCGCCAGCAGCCAAGACCCGGGGAAAGGGGATGAGCAGTTCTTC
>.|TRBV29-1|TRBJ2-7|.
CSVEAGQGGYEQYF
TGCAGCGTTGAGGCCGGCCAGGGTGGGTACGAGCAGTACTTC
>few|TRBV4-1|TRBJ2-7|TRBD1
CASSLGTGVSYEQYF
TGCGCCAGCAGCCTGGGAACAGGGGTTTCCTACGAGCAGTACTTC
>many|TRBV27|TRBJ2-7|.
CASSFVAGEQYF
TGTGCCAGCAGTTTCGTTGCTGGCGAGCAGTACTTC
>.|TRBV12-3/TRBV12-4|TRBJ1-4|.
CASSLARYRGEKLFF
TGTGCCAGCAGTTTAGCGAGGTACAGAGGTGAAAAACTGTTTTTT
>.|TRBV6-5|TRBJ2-7|TRBD1
CASSYGQETYEQYF
TGTGCCAGCAGTTACGGACAGGAGACCTACGAGCAGTACTTC
>.|TRBV6-5|TRBJ2-1|TRBD2
CASSYQSSGTYEQFF
TGTGCCAGCAGTTATCAGTCTAGCGGGACCTATGAGCAGTTCTTC
>.|TRBV24-1|TRBJ2-1|.
CATSAGSHNEQFF
TGTGCCACCAGTGCAGGGTCCCACAATGAGCAGTTCTTC
>few|TRBV28|TRBJ2-5|.
CASSGDRAHVAQYF
TGTGCCAGCAGTGGCGACAGAGCGCATGTCGCCCAGTACTTC
>few|TRBV28|TRBJ2-3|.
CASSSIETAITDTQYF
TGTGCCAGCAGTTCGATTGAGACAGCAATTACAGATACGCAGTATTTT
>few|TRBV10-3|TRBJ2-5|.
CAISESGGVETQYF
TGTGCCATCAGTGAGTCGGGGGGCGTAGAGACCCAGTACTTC
>.|TRBV6-6|TRBJ2-7|TRBD2
CASSYSRGLAGAFSYEQYF
TGTGCCAGCAGTTACTCGAGAGGGCTAGCGGGAGCTTTCTCCTACGAGCAGTACTTC
>few|TRBV27|TRBJ1-6|.
CASTTEWGGYNSPLHF
TGTGCCAGCACTACAGAGTGGGGGGGATATAATTCACCCCTCCACTTT
>.|TRBV6-5|TRBJ2-7|TRBD1
CASSNHRTGNEQYF
TGTGCCAGCAGTAACCACCGGACAGGGAACGAGCAGTACTTC
>few|TRBV15|TRBJ2-1|TRBD2
CATSSLGGNEQFF
TGTGCCACCAGCAGCCTGGGGGGGAATGAGCAGTTCTTC
>few|TRBV9|TRBJ2-1|TRBD1
CASSMPDRDSYNEQFF
TGTGCCAGCAGCATGCCGGACAGGGACTCCTACAATGAGCAGTTCTTC
>few|TRBV28|TRBJ2-1|TRBD1
CASSSDRASSYNEQFF
TGTGCCAGCAGTTCTGACAGGGCAAGCTCCTACAATGAGCAGTTCTTC
>many|TRBV3-1|TRBJ2-5|.
CASSQDLEETQYF
TGTGCCAGCAGCCAAGATCTTGAAGAGACCCAGTACTTC
>.|TRBV12-3/TRBV12-4|TRBJ1-5|.
CASSPLGQPQHF
TGTGCCAGCAGCCCGCTGGGGCAGCCCCAGCATTTT
>.|TRBV20-1|TRBJ2-7|TRBD1
CSARDRRGFTYEQYF
TGCAGTGCCCGGGACAGAAGGGGATTTACTTACGAGCAGTACTTC
>few|TRBV27|TRBJ2-7|.
CASTPSNIGARIDEQYF
TGTGCCAGCACCCCTTCTAATATAGGGGCGAGAATAGATGAGCAGTACTTC
>few|TRBV12-3/TRBV12-4|TRBJ1-1|TRBD1
CASSPGTAPIAAFF
TGTGCCAGCAGTCCGGGGACAGCGCCCATTGCCGCTTTCTTT
>.|TRBV2|TRBJ2-3|.
CASTPGDADTQYF
TGTGCCAGCACTCCGGGGGACGCAGATACGCAGTATTTT
>.|TRBV5-1|TRBJ2-3|TRBD2
CASSAGTSATDTQYF
TGCGCCAGCAGCGCCGGGACTAGCGCCACAGATACGCAGTATTTT
>.|TRBV5-4|TRBJ2-7|.
CASSLNRAGQYF
TGTGCCAGCAGCTTAAACAGGGCCGGGCAGTACTTC
>.|TRBV3-1|TRBJ2-4|.
CASSQEYLLGKNIQYF
TGTGCCAGCAGCCAAGAGTATCTGCTAGGCAAAAACATTCAGTACTTC
>.|TRBV27|TRBJ2-5|.
CASCRTGPQETQYF
TGTGCCAGCTGTAGGACGGGGCCCCAAGAGACCCAGTACTTC
>once|TRBV27|TRBJ2-7|TRBD1
CASSLYPGGGYEQYF
TGTGCCAGCAGTTTATACCCAGGGGGCGGGTACGAGCAGTACTTC
>few|TRBV19|TRBJ2-4|.
CASSIAPGDIQYF
TGTGCCAGTAGTATAGCACCTGGGGACATTCAGTACTTC
>few|TRBV7-9|TRBJ1-1|.
CASSSPGPLNTEAFF
TGTGCCAGCAGCTCGCCGGGACCGCTGAACACTGAAGCTTTCTTT
>few|TRBV14|TRBJ2-7|.
CASSYEDEQYF
TGTGCCAGCAGCTATGAGGACGAGCAGTACTTC
>.|TRBV6-2/TRBV6-3|TRBJ1-1|.
CASSPWTELNTEAFF
TGTGCCAGCAGCCCCTGGACAGAGTTAAACACTGAAGCTTTCTTT
>few|TRBV4-3|TRBJ1-1|.
CASSPGHGNTEAFF
TGCGCCAGCAGCCCGGGACACGGGAACACTGAAGCTTTCTTT
>many|TRBV9|TRBJ2-7|TRBD2
CASSPSGSGEQYF
TGTGCCAGCAGCCCTAGCGGGAGTGGCGAGCAGTACTTC
>few|TRBV29-1|TRBJ2-1|TRBD2
CSVEGGPAGGPDNEQFF
TGCAGCGTTGAAGGGGGTCCAGCGGGAGGGCCGGACAATGAGCAGTTCTTC
>.|TRBV12-3/TRBV12-4|TRBJ2-5|.
CASRGRETQYF
TGTGCCAGCAGGGGTCGAGAGACCCAGTACTTC
>few|TRBV29-1|TRBJ2-1|.
CSQARRGSSYNEQFF
TGCAGCCAAGCCCGGAGGGGAAGCTCCTACAATGAGCAGTTCTTC
>.|TRBV14|TRBJ2-7|.
CASSQADRYGYEQYF
TGTGCCAGCAGCCAAGCCGACAGATACGGCTACGAGCAGTACTTC
>once|TRBV5-1|TRBJ2-1|.
CASREVSGPTGQFF
TGCGCCAGCCGTGAAGTAAGCGGCCCGACTGGGCAGTTCTTC